A selection of T cell receptor beta chains follows, all from one sample in a study of blood T cell repertoires in COVID-19. Sequenced by immunoSEQ multiplex PCR; TCRdb stores in-frame clones only, minus some. The sample comprises a few hundred thousand clones, more than 75% of which are singletons, and roughly 12% rests with the top ten. Material for sequencing was peripheral blood. These receptors were obtained from a human donor in a cohort sampled during active COVID-19. Each CDR3 is given with its conserved first and last residue. D genes are given only for firm matches. Only part of the rows carry a size: once, few, many, or a class if the clone is expanded.

.,TRBJ2-5,TRBV19,.,TGTGCCAGTAGTATTGGTGGGCCCCAGTACTTC,CASSIGGPQYF
.,TRBJ1-1,TRBV28,.,TGTGCCAGCAGTCCCTACAGGGCCTCGGGCACTGAAGCTTTCTTT,CASSPYRASGTEAFF
few,TRBJ2-2,TRBV10-3,TRBD1,TGTGCCACCCACGGACAGGGGGCTGAAGCCGGGGAGCTGTTTTTT,CATHGQGAEAGELFF
once,TRBJ2-5,TRBV5-4,TRBD2,TGTGCCAGCAGCTTGGAACTAGCGGAAGAGACCCAGTACTTC,CASSLELAEETQYF
.,TRBJ1-5,TRBV6-4,.,TGTGCCAGCAGTGAACGATGGGAGCAGGGGTCGCAAGGTCAGCCCCAGCATTTT,CASSERWEQGSQGQPQHF
.,TRBJ1-3,TRBV4-2,.,TGTGCCAGCAGCCAAGTTGAGGGGGTTGGAAACACCATATATTTT,CASSQVEGVGNTIYF
.,TRBJ1-3,TRBV5-4,TRBD1,TGTGCCAGCAGCTTGGGGGGACAGGGCGGAGGAAACACCATATATTTT,CASSLGGQGGGNTIYF
.,TRBJ1-1,TRBV7-8,.,TGTGCCAGCAGCACTAGCATCCAGGGCACTGAAGCTTTCTTT,CASSTSIQGTEAFF
.,TRBJ2-3,TRBV5-4,.,TGTGCCAGCAGCTTGGGTCCCGGCCTAGCCACAGATACGCAGTATTTT,CASSLGPGLATDTQYF
.,TRBJ1-2,TRBV3-1/TRBV3-2,.,TGTGCCAGCAGCTACCTCCCGGGGGGCTACACCTTC,CASSYLPGGYTF
.,TRBJ1-3,TRBV6-5,.,TGTGCCAGCAGTTTCCGACAGCGCTCTGGAAACACCATATATTTT,CASSFRQRSGNTIYF
.,TRBJ2-1,TRBV6-5,.,TGTGCCAGCAGTTTGCGGTACTCCTACAATGAGCAGTTCTTC,CASSLRYSYNEQFF
once,TRBJ2-1,TRBV9,.,TGTGCCAGCAGCGTAGTAGTCGATGAGCAGTTCTTC,CASSVVVDEQFF
.,TRBJ2-1,TRBV27,.,TGTGCCAGCAGTCAGGGATTCCATGAGCAGTTCTTC,CASSQGFHEQFF
.,TRBJ2-6,TRBV5-8,.,TGTGCCAGCAGCGAGAGGCTCTCTGGGGCCAACGTCCTGACTTTC,CASSERLSGANVLTF
.,TRBJ2-7,TRBV4-3,.,TGCGCCAGCAGCCAAGGGCAGAGGGCCTACGAGCAGTACTTC,CASSQGQRAYEQYF
.,TRBJ2-7,TRBV5-6,.,TGTGCCAGCAGTCTCAAAGGCGGACAGAACTACGAGCAGTACTTC,CASSLKGGQNYEQYF
.,TRBJ2-7,TRBV29-1,.,TGCAGCGTTGCCCCTCGGAGGGACGAGCAGTACTTC,CSVAPRRDEQYF
few,TRBJ1-6,TRBV19,.,TGTGCCAGTAGTGCGGGGGGACTATCGACACCCCTCCACTTT,CASSAGGLSTPLHF
.,TRBJ1-5,TRBV28,.,TGTGCCAGCGGGCAGGGAAGTTATCAGCCCCAGCATTTT,CASGQGSYQPQHF
.,TRBJ2-6,TRBV24-1,.,TGTGCCACCAGTGAGGGTCAGGGTCCTGGGGCCAACGTCCTGACTTTC,CATSEGQGPGANVLTF
.,TRBJ1-3,TRBV3-1/TRBV3-2,.,TGTGCCAGCAGCCAATTACTCGGAAACACCATATATTTT,CASSQLLGNTIYF
.,TRBJ1-1,TRBV7-2,.,TGTGCCAGCAGCTTAGATAACAGGGATGAAGCTTTCTTT,CASSLDNRDEAFF
.,TRBJ2-1,TRBV3-1/TRBV3-2,TRBD2,TGTGCCAGCAGTTCCGGACTAGCGGATAATGAGCAGTTCTTC,CASSSGLADNEQFF
.,TRBJ1-2,TRBV28,.,TGTGCCAGCAGTTTGACACCTCTCGCTAACTATGGCTACACCTTC,CASSLTPLANYGYTF
.,TRBJ2-5,TRBV28,.,TGTGCCAGCACCCTCCTAGGACAGTCCCCTCAAGAGACCCAGTACTTC,CASTLLGQSPQETQYF
.,TRBJ1-1,TRBV30,TRBD1,TGTGCCTGGCAGACAGGGGGCAGGGACACTGAAGCTTTCTTT,CAWQTGGRDTEAFF
.,TRBJ1-3,TRBV14,.,TGTGCCAGCAGCCGTTTACAGGGAAACACCATATATTTT,CASSRLQGNTIYF
once,TRBJ2-1,TRBV7-8,TRBD2,TGTGCCAGCAGCTTTCAGCGGGAGTTAGTAGGCAATGAGCAGTTCTTC,CASSFQRELVGNEQFF
.,TRBJ2-2,TRBV7-2,TRBD1,TGTGCCAGCAGTCGGGACAGTAACACCGGGGAGCTGTTTTTT,CASSRDSNTGELFF
.,TRBJ2-1,TRBV7-9,.,TGTGCCAGCAGCTTAGTTGAGGGCCCGGGGTACTACAATGAGCAGTTCTTC,CASSLVEGPGYYNEQFF
.,TRBJ2-7,TRBV7-2,TRBD1,TGTGCCAGCAGCTTTACCGGGACAGGGGCCGACGAGCAGTACTTC,CASSFTGTGADEQYF
.,TRBJ1-2,TRBV15,.,TGTGCCACCAGCAGAGATCAGGGGAACTATGGCTACACCTTC,CATSRDQGNYGYTF
.,TRBJ2-7,TRBV18,TRBD1,TGTGCCAGCTCACCACGGCGGACAGGGGTCGGCTACGAGCAGTACTTC,CASSPRRTGVGYEQYF
few,TRBJ2-2,TRBV19,TRBD1,TGTGCCAGTATCCCTGGGACAGGGATTAACACCGGGGAGCTGTTTTTT,CASIPGTGINTGELFF
once,TRBJ2-7,TRBV29-1,TRBD1,TGCAGCGTCCAAACCTTGCTCGGGACAGCGCCCTACGAGCAGTACTTC,CSVQTLLGTAPYEQYF
.,TRBJ2-7,TRBV5-5,TRBD2,TGTGCCAGCAGCTTGGGGCTAGCGGGGCCCGAGCAGTACTTC,CASSLGLAGPEQYF
.,TRBJ2-6,TRBV27,.,TGTGCCAGCAGTTTCAGCTCTGGGGCCAACGTCCTGACTTTC,CASSFSSGANVLTF
once,TRBJ2-2,TRBV25-1,TRBD1,TGTGCCAGCAGTGACCCCAGACAGGGCCACGGGGAGCTGTTTTTT,CASSDPRQGHGELFF
.,TRBJ2-2,TRBV2,.,TGTGCCAGCGTCCGGGAGCCCCCCGCGAACACCGGGGAGCTGTTTTTT,CASVREPPANTGELFF
few,TRBJ2-6,TRBV27,TRBD1,TGTGCCAGCAGTTTAACCATTCTGACAGGGGGCCACTCTGGGGCCAACGTCCTGACTTTC,CASSLTILTGGHSGANVLTF
.,TRBJ2-5,TRBV5-1,TRBD2,TGCGCCAGCAGACTAGCGATGCAAGAGACCCAGTACTTC,CASRLAMQETQYF
.,TRBJ2-3,TRBV5-6,TRBD2,TGTGCCAGCAGCTTGATAGCGGGGGGCACAGATACGCAGTATTTT,CASSLIAGGTDTQYF
.,TRBJ2-3,TRBV30,TRBD2,TGTGCCTGGAGTCGGACTAGCGGGGTGGATACGCAGTATTTT,CAWSRTSGVDTQYF
.,TRBJ1-4,TRBV28,TRBD1,TGTGCCAGCAGTCCCCCCGGGACAGGGAACGAAAAACTGTTTTTT,CASSPPGTGNEKLFF
.,TRBJ1-1,TRBV19,TRBD1,TGTGCCAGCTCCGGGACAGGGGTCACTGAAGCTTTCTTT,CASSGTGVTEAFF
.,TRBJ2-2,TRBV5-4,.,TGTGCCAGCAGCTTGGGGGGAGAGGGCACCGGGGAGCTGTTTTTT,CASSLGGEGTGELFF
.,TRBJ2-7,TRBV28,TRBD1,TGTGCCAGCAGTTACCTGCCCGGGACAGCCAAGGACGAGCAGTACTTC,CASSYLPGTAKDEQYF